This T cell receptor beta chain was identified during a study of T cell repertoires in cytomegalovirus infection. Study background: Newly reported HLA-C-restricted and thoroughly characterized HLA-B-restricted CMV epitopes were employed. CMV infection and matching HLA type were both indicated by public TCR beta signatures.

TCRdb reanalysed the reads using MiXCR and keeps one entry per CDR3 protein. The sample lists approximately 24,000 distinct CDR3 sequences, around 21% occurring once. Study-wide results and caveats: Dominant in the ex vivo response were TCR beta clonotypes restricted by HLA-C and specific for CMV. Using cumulative public TCR beta family frequency, the authors identified those who carried CMV together with the relevant HLA.

There are 16 residues in the CDR3. CDR1 and CDR2 from the germline V gene are SGHNT and YYREEE (reference sequence). The V end lost 1 base, the J end lost 5 bases, and 16 bases lay between the germline ends. Of note for this clonotype: As yet, its antigen is unknown.

The material sequenced was CD8+ T cells from cultured PBMCs, taken from culture after CMV antigen stimulation. The chain combines TRBV5-4 with TRBJ1-5; a weak D match, TRBD1 (6 bases). The TCR sequence derives from a human donor in good health (CMV status not recorded). Some clones in this sample may be carry-over from other donors' samples. CDR3 loop: CASSLFSDRTDQPQHF. CDR3 bases: TGTGCCAGCAGCTTGTTTTCTGACAGGACGGATCAGCCCCAGCATTTT.